These 23 T cell receptor beta chains were all obtained from the same sample, sequenced in a study of T cells after yellow fever vaccination. TCRdb redid the calling of the 5' RACE reads with MiXCR, one entry per CDR3 protein. The top ten hold approximately 24% of the sample, which has about 340,000 distinct CDR3 sequences, approximately 4.2% seen once. Source: PBMCs, taken 5 days after the yellow fever booster vaccination. The receptor source for this set is a man younger than 35 who received the YFV17D yellow fever vaccine.

This chain links TRBV18 with TRBJ2-7; 9 positions match TRBD1. The germline gives CDR1 KGHSH, CDR2 LQKENI. V gave up 6 bases and J gave up 6 bases; unmatched junction bases: 3. The CDR3 loop spans 12 amino acids. The DNA for the CDR3 is TGTGCCAGCTCTGCGGACAGGGGCGAGCAGTACTTC. This translates into CASSADRGEQYF.

This clonotype appeared a few times. The gene calls are TRBV5-4 and TRBJ2-3, with a possible D match to TRBD1 (5 bases). CDR3 length: 15 residues. Trimming cost V 4 bases and J 1 base, with 13 bases left between them. CDR1 is SGHNT and CDR2 is YYREEE in the germline V gene (reference sequence). CDR3 bases: TGTGCCAGCAGCCCCCAACCCAGGGGCACAGATACGCAGTATTTT. Residues: CASSPQPRGTDTQYF.

The chain carries TRBV15 and TRBJ2-3; 8 positions match TRBD1. The CDR3 runs 15 residues. V shed 3 bases, J shed 4 bases, and the junction held 6 bases outside the gene matches. Germline CDR1 reads LNHNV; CDR2 reads YYDKDF (reference sequence). This CDR3 reads CATSRRQGSADTQYF. The CDR3 region has the DNA TGTGCCACCAGCAGGAGACAGGGGTCCGCAGATACGCAGTATTTT.

Many counts were recorded for this clonotype. The chain recombines TRBV5-5 with TRBJ2-1; TRBD1 might be the D (6 bases). The V end lost 4 bases, the J end lost 8 bases, and 16 bases lay between the germline ends. Germline V gene data show CDR1 as SGHKS and CDR2 as YYEKEE (reference sequence). The CDR3 length is 14 residues. CDR3 residues: CASSIWDIRDEQFF. CDR3 bases: TGTGCCAGCAGCATCTGGGACATCCGGGATGAGCAGTTCTTC.

This rearrangement joins TRBV24-1 to TRBJ2-3; either TRBD1 or TRBD2 may supply D (6 bases each). Germline values: CDR1 KGHDR, CDR2 SFDVKD. The ends were cut back, 0 bases at V and 2 bases at J, with 14 bases in the middle. The CDR3 has 17 amino acids. For the CDR3, the DNA is TGTGCCACCAGTGATTTGACGGCAGGGGACTCCACAGATACGCAGTATTTT. Protein sequence: CATSDLTAGDSTDTQYF.

The rearrangement uses TRBV6-1 and TRBJ1-3, with 7 nucleotides matching TRBD1. The CDR3 is made up of 15 amino acids. Germline V gene sequence: CDR1 MNHNS, CDR2 SASEGT. The ends lost 5 bases at V and 2 bases at J; junction bases unmatched: 6. The CDR3 DNA is TGTGCCAGCAGTACCGGACAGGTTACTGGAAACACCATATATTTT. Protein product: CASSTGQVTGNTIYF.

The chain uses TRBV12-3 or TRBV12-4 and TRBJ2-7; weak D call: TRBD1 (5 bases). This CDR3 spans 13 amino acids. V shed 2 bases and J shed 0 bases, with 5 bases lying between them. CDR3 sequence (DNA): TGTGCCAGCAGTTTACAGGGCTCCTACGAGCAGTACGTC. This codes for CASSLQGSYEQYV.

This clonotype has at least ten counts. The chain links TRBV7-2 to TRBJ2-1; D is uncertain. The germline gives CDR1 SGHTA, CDR2 FQGNSA. Deletions cut 11 bases from V and 0 bases from J, with 20 bases between. This CDR3 has 16 amino acids. CDR3 nucleotides: TGTGCCTCCGGTACCTTGGGCCTGAGCTCCTACAATGAGCAGTTCTTC. Its translation: CASGTLGLSSYNEQFF.

This chain links TRBV7-2 with TRBJ2-2; 12 bases align to TRBD2. This CDR3 is 19 amino acids long. J lost 4 bases, V lost 4 bases, and 13 bases had no gene match. From germline, CDR1 is SGHTA and CDR2 FQGNSA. CDR3 DNA: TGTGCCAGCAGCTGGCCCGTGACTAGCGGGGGCCTCGGCACCGGGGAGCTGTTTTTT. The encoded protein is CASSWPVTSGGLGTGELFF.

This clonotype was observed many times. A read error may account for a junction end that differs from germline. This chain links TRBV7-2 with TRBJ2-5; 7 bases fit TRBD1. The CDR3 has 11 residues. Germline V gene data show CDR1 as SGHTA and CDR2 as FQGNSA. The DNA of the CDR3 is TGTGCCAGCAGCTGGAAGGACAGGCCCATCTTC. Its protein product is CASSWKDRPIF.

This clonotype was counted only a few times. The J gene is TRBJ2-2, the V gene TRBV5-1; 7 bases are a match to TRBD1. Germline values: CDR1 SGHRS, CDR2 YFSETQ. J lost 6 bases, V lost 2 bases, and 7 bases had no gene match. The CDR3 extends over 15 amino acids. This chain's CDR3 is CASSFTQGQAGELFF. DNA for the CDR3: TGCGCCAGCAGCTTCACCCAAGGACAGGCCGGGGAGCTGTTTTTT.

This clonotype was seen a handful of times. The chain recombines TRBV14 with TRBJ1-4; D call uncertain. This CDR3 is 15 amino acids long. V gave up 1 base and J gave up 2 bases, with 8 bases separating them. Per germline, CDR1 SGHDN and CDR2 FVKESK. CDR3 in amino acids: CASSQGSATNEKLFF. The DNA of the CDR3 is TGTGCCAGCAGCCAAGGCTCAGCGACTAATGAAAAACTGTTTTTT.

Many counts were recorded for this clonotype. The chain joins TRBV7-2 to TRBJ2-3; TRBD1 aligns across 8 bases. With 8 bases clipped from V and 4 bases from J, the junction kept 11 bases outside the gene matches. Germline CDR1 SGHTA, CDR2 FQGNSA. The CDR3 loop spans 15 amino acids. The CDR3 loop reads CASCQRDRRSDTQYF. The CDR3 region has the DNA TGTGCCAGCTGCCAAAGGGACAGGAGGTCAGATACGCAGTATTTT.

There are a few counts of this clonotype. The chain is built from TRBV20-1 and TRBJ2-5; 9 bases align to TRBD2. The CDR3 runs 14 residues. Germline CDR1 is DFQATT and CDR2 is SNEGSKA (reference sequence). V lost 6 bases and J lost 4; bases outside the gene matches: 9. The CDR3 loop is CSACSGGPRETQYF. The CDR3 bases are TGCAGTGCGTGTAGCGGGGGCCCAAGAGAGACCCAGTACTTC.

The chain links TRBV7-3 to TRBJ2-3; 7 bases align to TRBD1. This CDR3 has 15 residues. Trimming cost V 5 bases and J 2 bases; bases outside gene matches: 7. Germline values: CDR1 SGHTA, CDR2 FQGTGA. The DNA of the CDR3 is TGTGCCAGCAGCAACCCGGGACAGAACACAGATACGCAGTATTTT. The encoded protein is CASSNPGQNTDTQYF.

This clonotype was detected ten times or more. The chain carries TRBV19 and TRBJ2-1; D gene uncertain. Germline V gene lookup returns CDR1 LNHDA and CDR2 SQIVND (reference sequence). The CDR3 loop spans 17 amino acids. The V end lost 4 bases, the J end lost 0 bases, and 16 bases lay between the germline ends. The CDR3: CASSTLPSYSSYNEQFF. The CDR3 DNA reads as TGTGCCAGTAGTACTCTCCCCTCCTATAGCTCCTACAATGAGCAGTTCTTC.

This clonotype was seen only a few times. The rearrangement links TRBV11-2 to TRBJ1-6; a possible D gene is TRBD1 (6 bases). Trimming took off 1 base at V and 10 bases at J, with 17 bases between the two ends. CDR3 size: 16 residues. Germline assignment: CDR1 SGHAT and CDR2 FQNNGV. CDR3 coding DNA: TGTGCCAGCAGCTTAGTTTCGGGACATCGTGACTCACCCCTCCACTTT. Translated, it gives CASSLVSGHRDSPLHF.

This clonotype was picked up a small number of times. The chain couples TRBV5-1 to TRBJ2-2; 7 bases line up with TRBD1. Germline V CDR1 and CDR2: SGHRS, YFSETQ. The V segment lost 4 bases and the J segment 7 bases; nucleotides outside the gene matches: 10. This CDR3 has 15 amino acids. CDR3 sequence: CASSSRPDRVGELFF. The CDR3 DNA sequence: TGCGCCAGCAGCAGCCGGCCAGACAGGGTCGGGGAGCTGTTTTTT.

This clonotype was seen repeatedly, ten times or more. The chain recombines TRBV4-1 with TRBJ2-2; 11 bases align to TRBD2. Trimming removed 4 bases from V and 7 bases from J; junction bases left unmatched: 5. CDR1 and CDR2 (germline): MGHRA, YSYEKL. This CDR3 is 15 amino acids long. CDR3 in amino acids: CASSLSGGADGELFF. CDR3 sequence (DNA): TGCGCCAGCAGCCTTAGCGGGGGGGCCGACGGGGAGCTGTTTTTT.

This clonotype showed up many times. The J gene is TRBJ2-5, the V gene TRBV11-2; the match to TRBD2 covers 10 bases. The CDR3 is 15 residues long. CDR1 is SGHAT, CDR2 FQNNGV, per germline. V trimming: 6 bases; J trimming: 1 base; junction bases outside the gene matches: 5. The CDR3 DNA follows: TGTGCCAGCAGGGCACTAGCGGGGTTCCAAGAGACCCAGTACTTC. As protein: CASRALAGFQETQYF.

This clonotype was seen ten or more times. The chain is built from TRBV7-2 and TRBJ2-7; D possibly matches TRBD1 or TRBD2 (5 bases each). Trimming cost V 5 bases and J 6 bases, with 11 bases left between them. The CDR3 runs 12 residues. The germline V gene has CDR1 SGHTA and CDR2 FQGNSA. The CDR3 reads CASSPWDGEQYF. For the CDR3, the DNA is TGTGCCAGCAGCCCCTGGGACGGCGAGCAGTACTTC. Full variable domain (outside the CDR3, taken from reference TRBV7-2 and TRBJ2-7): GAGVSQSPSNKVTEKGKDVELRCDPISGHTALYWYRQSLGQGLEFLIYFQGNSAPDKSGLPSDRFSAERTGGSVSTLTIQRTQQEDSAVYLCASSPWDGEQYFGPGTRLTVT.

This clonotype was seen ten or more times. The chain combines TRBV20-1 with TRBJ2-3, with 8 bases fitting TRBD2. The CDR3 runs to 12 residues. Germline CDR1 and CDR2: DFQATT and SNEGSKA (reference sequence). After removal of 3 bases from V and 8 bases from J, the junction contained 4 bases not matched to a gene. The CDR3 sequence: CSASGGDPTQYF. CDR3 DNA: TGCAGTGCTAGCGGGGGGGACCCTACGCAGTATTTT.

This clonotype was seen ten or more times. V gene TRBV3-1 combines with J gene TRBJ2-2; D unclear. CDR3 length equals 13 residues. Trimming took off 4 bases at V and 7 bases at J, with 10 bases between the two ends. Germline CDR1 and CDR2: LGHDT and YNNKEL (reference sequence). Here the CDR3 reads CASSPSGNGELFF. The CDR3 DNA sequence: TGTGCCAGCAGCCCCAGTGGCAACGGGGAGCTGTTTTTT. Together with reference TRBV3-1 and TRBJ2-2, the CDR3 gives the full variable domain: DTAVSQTPKYLVTQMGNDKSIKCEQNLGHDTMYWYKQDSKKFLKIMFSYNNKELIINETVPNRFSPKSPDKAHLNLHINSLELGDSAVYFCASSPSGNGELFFGEGSRLTVL.